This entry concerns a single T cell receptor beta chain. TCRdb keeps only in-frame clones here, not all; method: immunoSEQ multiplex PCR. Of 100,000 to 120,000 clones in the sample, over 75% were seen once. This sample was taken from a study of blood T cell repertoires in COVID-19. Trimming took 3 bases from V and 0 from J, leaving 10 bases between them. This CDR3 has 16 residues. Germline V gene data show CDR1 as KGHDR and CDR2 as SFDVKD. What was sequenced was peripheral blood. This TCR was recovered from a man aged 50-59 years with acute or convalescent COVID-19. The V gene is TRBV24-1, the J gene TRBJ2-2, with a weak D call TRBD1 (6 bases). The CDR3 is CATSDGRTANTGELFF. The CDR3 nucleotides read TGTGCCACCAGTGATGGACGGACAGCGAACACCGGGGAGCTGTTTTTT.